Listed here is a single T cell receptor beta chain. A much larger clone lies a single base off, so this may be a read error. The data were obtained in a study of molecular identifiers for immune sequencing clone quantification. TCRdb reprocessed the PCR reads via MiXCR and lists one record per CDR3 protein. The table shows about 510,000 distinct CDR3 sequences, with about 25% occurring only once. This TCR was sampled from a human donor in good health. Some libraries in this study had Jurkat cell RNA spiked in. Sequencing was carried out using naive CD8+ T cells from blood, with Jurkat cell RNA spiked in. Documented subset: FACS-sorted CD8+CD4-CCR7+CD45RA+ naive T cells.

The CDR3 protein is CASSQDQGRGYSYTF. The CDR3 DNA reads as TGCGCCAGCAGCCAAGATCAGGGCAGGGGCTATAGCTACACCTTC. The gene calls are TRBV4-3 and TRBJ1-2, with a tentative D call TRBD1 (6 bases). Germline-derived CDR1 and CDR2 are LGHNA and YSLEER. This CDR3 has 15 amino acids.